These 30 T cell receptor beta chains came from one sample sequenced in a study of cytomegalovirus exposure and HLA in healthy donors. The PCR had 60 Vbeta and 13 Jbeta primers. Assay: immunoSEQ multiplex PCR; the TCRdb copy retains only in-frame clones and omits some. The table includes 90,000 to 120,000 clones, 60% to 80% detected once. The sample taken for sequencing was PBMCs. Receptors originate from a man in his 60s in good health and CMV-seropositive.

CDR3 DNA sequence: TGTGCCAGCAGCCCCTGGGCCGACAAACCTAACTATGGCTACACCTTC. Translating it yields CASSPWADKPNYGYTF. The chain is built from TRBV9 and TRBJ1-2; D not certain. This CDR3 is built from 16 residues. Trimming left V 4 bases short and J 0 bases short, with 16 bases between. Per germline, CDR1 SGDLS and CDR2 YYNGEE.

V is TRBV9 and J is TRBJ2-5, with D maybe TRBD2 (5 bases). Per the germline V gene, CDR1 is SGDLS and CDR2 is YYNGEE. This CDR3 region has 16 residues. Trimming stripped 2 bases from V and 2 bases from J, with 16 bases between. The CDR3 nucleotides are TGTGCCAGCAGCGTTACAGCTAGCAGCTTTCAAGAGACCCAGTACTTC. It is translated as CASSVTASSFQETQYF.

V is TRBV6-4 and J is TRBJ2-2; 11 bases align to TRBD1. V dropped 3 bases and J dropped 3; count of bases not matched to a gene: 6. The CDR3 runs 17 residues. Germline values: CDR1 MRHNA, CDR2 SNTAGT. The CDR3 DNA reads TGTGCCAGCAGTGAACCCCAGGGACAGGGGGACACCGGGGAGCTGTTTTTT. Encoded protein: CASSEPQGQGDTGELFF.

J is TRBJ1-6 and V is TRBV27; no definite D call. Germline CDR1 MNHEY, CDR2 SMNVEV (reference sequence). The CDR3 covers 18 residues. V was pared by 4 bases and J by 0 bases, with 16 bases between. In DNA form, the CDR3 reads TGTGCCAGCAGTTCATGGGGAGGGAGGCGCTCCTATAATTCACCCCTCCACTTT. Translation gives CASSSWGGRRSYNSPLHF.

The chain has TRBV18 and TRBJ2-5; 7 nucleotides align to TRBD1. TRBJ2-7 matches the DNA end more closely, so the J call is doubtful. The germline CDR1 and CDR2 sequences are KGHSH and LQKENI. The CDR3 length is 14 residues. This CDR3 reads CASSPRDRTYEQYF. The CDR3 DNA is TGTGCCAGCTCACCCCGGGACAGAACCTACGAGCAGTACTTC.

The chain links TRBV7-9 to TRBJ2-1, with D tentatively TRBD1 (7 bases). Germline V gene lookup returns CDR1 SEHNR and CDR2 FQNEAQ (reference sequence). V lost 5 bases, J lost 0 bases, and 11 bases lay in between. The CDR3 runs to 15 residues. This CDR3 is CASSPGGSSYNEQFF. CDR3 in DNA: TGTGCCAGCAGCCCAGGGGGGAGCTCCTACAATGAGCAGTTCTTC.

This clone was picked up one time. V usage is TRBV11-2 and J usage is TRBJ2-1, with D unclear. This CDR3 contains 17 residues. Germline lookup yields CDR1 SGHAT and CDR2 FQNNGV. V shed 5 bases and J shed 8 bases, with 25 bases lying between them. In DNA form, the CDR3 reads TGTGCCAGCAGCCCCAGTTGGAGCGCCCTCGTTACCGATGAGCAGTTCTTC. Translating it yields CASSPSWSALVTDEQFF.

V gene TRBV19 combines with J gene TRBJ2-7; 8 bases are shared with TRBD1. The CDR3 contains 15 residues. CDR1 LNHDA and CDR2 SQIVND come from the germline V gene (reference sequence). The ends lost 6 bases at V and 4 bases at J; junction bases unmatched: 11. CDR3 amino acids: CASSRDRGSMYEQYF. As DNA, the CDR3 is TGTGCCAGTAGCCGCGACAGGGGATCCATGTACGAGCAGTACTTC.

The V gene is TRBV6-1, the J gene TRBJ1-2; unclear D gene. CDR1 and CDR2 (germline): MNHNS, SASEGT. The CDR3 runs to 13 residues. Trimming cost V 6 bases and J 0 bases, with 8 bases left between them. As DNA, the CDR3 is TGTGCCAGCAGGAGGGAGGCTAACTATGGCTACACCTTC. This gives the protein CASRREANYGYTF.

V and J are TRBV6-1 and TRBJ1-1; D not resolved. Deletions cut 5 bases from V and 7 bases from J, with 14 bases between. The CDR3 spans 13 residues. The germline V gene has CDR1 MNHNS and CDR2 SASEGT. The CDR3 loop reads CASSPPLLSEAFF. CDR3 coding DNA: TGTGCCAGCAGTCCACCTCTACTTAGTGAAGCTTTCTTT.

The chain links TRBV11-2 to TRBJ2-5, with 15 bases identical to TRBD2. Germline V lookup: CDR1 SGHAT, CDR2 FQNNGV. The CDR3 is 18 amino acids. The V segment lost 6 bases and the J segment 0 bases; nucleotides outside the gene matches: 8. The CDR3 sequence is CASSKKGLAGGNQETQYF. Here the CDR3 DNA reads TGTGCCAGCAGTAAGAAGGGACTAGCGGGGGGTAACCAAGAGACCCAGTACTTC. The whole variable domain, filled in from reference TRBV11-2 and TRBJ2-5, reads EAGVAQSPRYKIIEKRQSVAFWCNPISGHATLYWYQQILGQGPKLLIQFQNNGVVDDSQLPKDRFSAERLKGVDSTLKIQPAKLEDSAVYLCASSKKGLAGGNQETQYFGPGTRLLVL.

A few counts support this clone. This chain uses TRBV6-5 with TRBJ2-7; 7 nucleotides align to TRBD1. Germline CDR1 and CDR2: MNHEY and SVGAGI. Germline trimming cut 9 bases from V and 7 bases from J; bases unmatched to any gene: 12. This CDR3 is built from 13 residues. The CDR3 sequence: CASDRDSLGEQYF. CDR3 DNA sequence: TGTGCCAGTGACCGGGACAGCCTTGGGGAGCAGTACTTC.

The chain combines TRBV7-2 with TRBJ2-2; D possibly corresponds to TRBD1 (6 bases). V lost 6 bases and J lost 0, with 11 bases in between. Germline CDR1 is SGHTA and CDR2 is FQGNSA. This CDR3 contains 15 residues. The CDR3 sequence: CASRSQGTNTGELFF. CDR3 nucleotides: TGTGCCAGCAGGTCCCAGGGGACGAACACCGGGGAGCTGTTTTTT.

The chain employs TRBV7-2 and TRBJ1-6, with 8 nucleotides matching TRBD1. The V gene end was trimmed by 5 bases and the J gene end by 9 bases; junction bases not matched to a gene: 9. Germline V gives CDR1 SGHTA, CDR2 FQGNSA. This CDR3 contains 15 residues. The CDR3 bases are TGTGCCAGCAGCGGTGACAGGGGTATAAGTTCACCCCTCCACTTT. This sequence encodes CASSGDRGISSPLHF.

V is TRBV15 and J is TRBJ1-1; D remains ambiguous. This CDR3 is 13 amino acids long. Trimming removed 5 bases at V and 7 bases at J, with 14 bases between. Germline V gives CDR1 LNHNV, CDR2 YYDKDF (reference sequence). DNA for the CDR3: TGTGCCACCAGCGGCGGGAGGAGGGTTGAAGCTTTCTTT. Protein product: CATSGGRRVEAFF. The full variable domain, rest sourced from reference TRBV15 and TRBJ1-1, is DAMVIQNPRYQVTQFGKPVTLSCSQTLNHNVMYWYQQKSSQAPKLLFHYYDKDFNNEADTPDNFQSRRPNTSFCFLDIRSPGLGDTAMYLCATSGGRRVEAFFGQGTRLTVV.

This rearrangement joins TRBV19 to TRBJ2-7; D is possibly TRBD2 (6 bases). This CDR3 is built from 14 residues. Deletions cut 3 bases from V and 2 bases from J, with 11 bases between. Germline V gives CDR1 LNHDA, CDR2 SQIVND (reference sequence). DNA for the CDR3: TGTGCCAGTAGTATTGCGGGAATGGCCTACGAGCAGTACTTC. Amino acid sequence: CASSIAGMAYEQYF.

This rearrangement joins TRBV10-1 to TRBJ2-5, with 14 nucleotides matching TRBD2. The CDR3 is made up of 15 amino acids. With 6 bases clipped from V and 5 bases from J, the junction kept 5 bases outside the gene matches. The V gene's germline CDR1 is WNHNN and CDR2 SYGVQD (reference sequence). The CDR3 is CASSQGLAGVETQYF. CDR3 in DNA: TGCGCCAGCAGCCAGGGACTAGCGGGAGTGGAGACCCAGTACTTC.

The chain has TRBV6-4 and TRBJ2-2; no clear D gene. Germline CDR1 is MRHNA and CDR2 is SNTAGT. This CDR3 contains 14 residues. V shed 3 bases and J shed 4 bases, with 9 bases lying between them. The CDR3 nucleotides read TGTGCCAGCAGTGAAGACACCACCACCGGGGAGCTGTTTTTT. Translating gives CASSEDTTTGELFF.

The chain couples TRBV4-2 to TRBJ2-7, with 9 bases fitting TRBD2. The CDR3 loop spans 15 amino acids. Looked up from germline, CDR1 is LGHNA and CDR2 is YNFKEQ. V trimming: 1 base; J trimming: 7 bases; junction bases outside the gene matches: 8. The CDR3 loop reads CASSQVGLAGNEQYF. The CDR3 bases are TGTGCCAGCAGCCAAGTGGGGCTAGCGGGGAATGAGCAGTACTTC.

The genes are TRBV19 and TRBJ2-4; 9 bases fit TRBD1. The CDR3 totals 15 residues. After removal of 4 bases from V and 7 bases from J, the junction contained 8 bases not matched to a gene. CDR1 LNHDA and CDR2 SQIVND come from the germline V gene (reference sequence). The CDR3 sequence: CASSNTGTGNNIQYF. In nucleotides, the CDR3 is TGTGCCAGTAGTAATACCGGGACAGGGAACAACATTCAGTACTTC. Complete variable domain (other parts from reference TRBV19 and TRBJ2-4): DGGITQSPKYLFRKEGQNVTLSCEQNLNHDAMYWYRQDPGQGLRLIYYSQIVNDFQKGDIAEGYSVSREKKESFPLTVTSAQKNPTAFYLCASSNTGTGNNIQYFGAGTRLSVL.

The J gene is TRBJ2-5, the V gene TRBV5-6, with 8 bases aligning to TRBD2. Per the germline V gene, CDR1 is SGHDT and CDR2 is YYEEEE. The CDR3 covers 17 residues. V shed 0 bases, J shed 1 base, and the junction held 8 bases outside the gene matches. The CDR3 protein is CASSLGPPGGIQETQYF. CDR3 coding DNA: TGTGCCAGCAGCTTGGGGCCCCCGGGGGGGATCCAAGAGACCCAGTACTTC.

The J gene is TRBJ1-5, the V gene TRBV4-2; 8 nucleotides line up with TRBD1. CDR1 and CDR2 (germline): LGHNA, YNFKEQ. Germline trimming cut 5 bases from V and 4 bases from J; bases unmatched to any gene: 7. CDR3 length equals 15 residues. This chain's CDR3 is CASSGPDRDNQPQHF. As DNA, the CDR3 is TGTGCCAGCAGCGGCCCGGACAGGGATAATCAGCCCCAGCATTTT.

CDR3 bases: TGTGCCAGCAGCATCCCTCGCGGGGGGGAAGAGACCCAGTACTTC. It is translated as CASSIPRGGEETQYF. The chain recombines TRBV7-9 with TRBJ2-5, with TRBD2 matching 9 bases. CDR1 is SEHNR, CDR2 FQNEAQ, per germline (reference sequence). V trimming: 5 bases; J trimming: 3 bases; junction bases outside the gene matches: 7. The CDR3 extends over 15 amino acids.

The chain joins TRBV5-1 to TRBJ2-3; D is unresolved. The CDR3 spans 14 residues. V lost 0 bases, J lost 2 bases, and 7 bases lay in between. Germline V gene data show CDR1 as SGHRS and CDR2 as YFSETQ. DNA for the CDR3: TGCGCCAGCAGCTTGGAACAAAACACAGATACGCAGTATTTT. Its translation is CASSLEQNTDTQYF.

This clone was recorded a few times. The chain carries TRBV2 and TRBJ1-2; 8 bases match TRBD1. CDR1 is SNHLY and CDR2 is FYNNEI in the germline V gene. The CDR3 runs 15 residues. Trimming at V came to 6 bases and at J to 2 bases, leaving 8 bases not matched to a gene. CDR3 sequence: CASRMTRGQNYGYTF. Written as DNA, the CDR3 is TGTGCCAGCAGGATGACCAGGGGGCAGAACTATGGCTACACCTTC.

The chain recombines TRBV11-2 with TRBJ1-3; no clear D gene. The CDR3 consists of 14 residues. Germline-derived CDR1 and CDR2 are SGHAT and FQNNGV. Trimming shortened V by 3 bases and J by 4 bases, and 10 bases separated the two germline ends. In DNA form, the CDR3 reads TGTGCCAGCAGCTTCGGGGTAGAAGGAAACACCATATATTTT. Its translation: CASSFGVEGNTIYF.

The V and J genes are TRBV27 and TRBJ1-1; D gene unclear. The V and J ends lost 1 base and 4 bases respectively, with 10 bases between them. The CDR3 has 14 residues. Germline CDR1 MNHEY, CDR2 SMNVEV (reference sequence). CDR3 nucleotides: TGTGCCAGCAGTTTATATAGCCGGGGCACTGAAGCTTTCTTT. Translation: CASSLYSRGTEAFF.

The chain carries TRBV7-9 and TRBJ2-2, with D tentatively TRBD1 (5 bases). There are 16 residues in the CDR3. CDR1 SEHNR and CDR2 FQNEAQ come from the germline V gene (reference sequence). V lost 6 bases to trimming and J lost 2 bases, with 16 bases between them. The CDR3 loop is CASRLSGKSNTGELFF. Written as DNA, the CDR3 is TGTGCCAGCAGGCTATCAGGGAAATCCAACACCGGGGAGCTGTTTTTT.

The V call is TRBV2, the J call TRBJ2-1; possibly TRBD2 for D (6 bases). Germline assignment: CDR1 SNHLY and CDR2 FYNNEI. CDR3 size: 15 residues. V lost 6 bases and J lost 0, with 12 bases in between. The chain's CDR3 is CASRAGGSSYNEQFF. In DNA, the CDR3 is TGTGCCAGCAGGGCCGGGGGAAGCTCCTACAATGAGCAGTTCTTC.

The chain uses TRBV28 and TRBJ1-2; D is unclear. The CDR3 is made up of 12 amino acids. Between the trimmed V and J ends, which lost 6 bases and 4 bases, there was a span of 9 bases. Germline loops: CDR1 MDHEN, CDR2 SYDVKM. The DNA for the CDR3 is TGTGCCAGCAGCCCGGGTAGCTATGGCTACACCTTC. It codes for CASSPGSYGYTF.